The rows below give T cell receptor beta chains drawn from one sample of a study of cytomegalovirus exposure and HLA in healthy donors. The protocol was immunoSEQ multiplex PCR, while the TCRdb copy is restricted to in-frame clones and leaves out a portion. The sample holds some 210,000 clones, roughly 83% seen once. Material: PBMCs. The receptors were sampled from a woman between 18 and 29 years old in good health and CMV-seronegative. The CDR3 runs from the conserved cysteine through the conserved F or W. Each record gives: D gene, clone size, V gene, J gene, CDR3 DNA, CDR3 protein. D genes are given only for firm matches. Not all rows give a size; the values are once, few, many and, for expanded clones, a class.

D: NA
size: NA
V: TRBV7-3
J: TRBJ2-3
DNA: TGTGCCAGCAGCTCCGAAGCCTACCTAGGAGATACGCAGTATTTT
CDR3: CASSSEAYLGDTQYF

D: NA
size: many
V: TRBV6-5
J: TRBJ2-7
DNA: TGTGCCAGCAGTTACCGGCTAGACGCCTACGAGCAGTACTTC
CDR3: CASSYRLDAYEQYF

D: NA
size: NA
V: TRBV27
J: TRBJ1-4
DNA: TGTGCCAGCAGTTCCCCTGGGGTGGCTAATGAAAAACTGTTTTTT
CDR3: CASSSPGVANEKLFF

D: TRBD1
size: NA
V: TRBV14
J: TRBJ2-1
DNA: TGTGCCAGCAGCCAAGACTTGGGACAGATTGAGCAGTTCTTC
CDR3: CASSQDLGQIEQFF

D: TRBD2
size: NA
V: TRBV5-1
J: TRBJ2-7
DNA: TGCGCCAGCAGCCTCGCGGGACTAGCGGGATCCTACGAGCAGTACTTC
CDR3: CASSLAGLAGSYEQYF

D: TRBD1
size: NA
V: TRBV6-6
J: TRBJ1-1
DNA: TGTGCCAGCAGTTACGACAGGGGGAACACTGAAGCTTTCTTT
CDR3: CASSYDRGNTEAFF

D: NA
size: NA
V: TRBV7-8
J: TRBJ1-1
DNA: TGTGCCAGCAGCTTCCCTGGACAGACAGAAGCTTTCTTT
CDR3: CASSFPGQTEAFF

D: TRBD2
size: NA
V: TRBV5-1
J: TRBJ2-3
DNA: TGCGCCAGCAGCGGGACTAGCGGGCCCATCACAGATACGCAGTATTTT
CDR3: CASSGTSGPITDTQYF

D: TRBD1
size: NA
V: TRBV6-1
J: TRBJ1-2
DNA: TGTGCCAGCAGTGAAGGGACAGGCCTCTATGGCTACACCTTC
CDR3: CASSEGTGLYGYTF

D: TRBD1
size: NA
V: TRBV6-5
J: TRBJ1-2
DNA: TGTGCCAGCAGTTACACGGACAGGAAGGGAGGGGGCTACACCTTC
CDR3: CASSYTDRKGGGYTF

D: NA
size: NA
V: TRBV2
J: TRBJ2-3
DNA: TGTGCCAGCAGTTTAAACCCTCCAGATACGCAGTATTTT
CDR3: CASSLNPPDTQYF

D: NA
size: NA
V: TRBV7-2
J: TRBJ1-2
DNA: TGTGCCAGCAGCCTAGACCCGGGGTACTATGGCTACACCTTC
CDR3: CASSLDPGYYGYTF

D: NA
size: NA
V: TRBV15
J: TRBJ1-5
DNA: TGTGCCACCTCAGACAGACCAGATAGCAATCAGCCCCAGCATTTT
CDR3: CATSDRPDSNQPQHF

D: NA
size: few
V: TRBV4-1
J: TRBJ1-3
DNA: TGCGCCAGCAGCCAAGATATGGGAAACACCATATATTTT
CDR3: CASSQDMGNTIYF

D: NA
size: few
V: TRBV4-1
J: TRBJ1-2
DNA: TGCGCCAGCAGCCAAGCGGGAAGGGGCTACACCTTC
CDR3: CASSQAGRGYTF

D: TRBD1
size: NA
V: TRBV14
J: TRBJ1-2
DNA: TGTGCCAGCAGCCATGTCGGACAGGGGATCTATGGCTACACCTTC
CDR3: CASSHVGQGIYGYTF

D: TRBD1
size: NA
V: TRBV29-1
J: TRBJ1-5
DNA: TGCAGCGTTGGGGGCCAGGGGGAACAGCCCCAGCATTTT
CDR3: CSVGGQGEQPQHF

D: TRBD1
size: NA
V: TRBV5-4
J: TRBJ1-2
DNA: TGTGCCAGCAGCTACCGGACAGGGGACTATGGCTACACCTTC
CDR3: CASSYRTGDYGYTF

D: TRBD1
size: once
V: TRBV18
J: TRBJ1-2
DNA: TGTGCCAGCTCATCGGACAGGGGGTCCAACTATGGCTACACCTTC
CDR3: CASSSDRGSNYGYTF

D: NA
size: NA
V: TRBV5-1
J: TRBJ1-3
DNA: TGCGCCAGCAGCTTGGGACAGTCCTCTGGAAACACCATATATTTT
CDR3: CASSLGQSSGNTIYF

D: TRBD1
size: NA
V: TRBV2
J: TRBJ1-5
DNA: TGTGCCAGCAGGGAAAGGGCAGGGGGTCAGCCCCAGCATTTT
CDR3: CASRERAGGQPQHF

D: TRBD1
size: NA
V: TRBV29-1
J: TRBJ1-5
DNA: TGCAGCGTTGAAGAGGCTCCCGGGACAGTTAGCAATCAGCCCCAGCATTTT
CDR3: CSVEEAPGTVSNQPQHF

D: NA
size: NA
V: TRBV29-1
J: TRBJ1-2
DNA: TGCAGCGTTGAAGTGACTCCCTATGGCTACACCTTC
CDR3: CSVEVTPYGYTF

D: NA
size: NA
V: TRBV7-8
J: TRBJ2-7
DNA: TGTGCCAGCAGCTTAGTCGTTTCACCTAACTACGAGCAGTACTTC
CDR3: CASSLVVSPNYEQYF

D: NA
size: few
V: TRBV28
J: TRBJ1-1
DNA: TGTGCCAGCAGTAGGAACACTGAAGCTTTCTTT
CDR3: CASSRNTEAFF

D: TRBD2
size: NA
V: TRBV6-6
J: TRBJ2-1
DNA: TGTGCCAGCAGCCCAAGGACTAGCGGGGCCAATGAGCAGTTCTTC
CDR3: CASSPRTSGANEQFF

D: NA
size: NA
V: TRBV27
J: TRBJ1-5
DNA: TGTGCCAGCAGTTTATACTCCGGGCAGCCCCAGCATTTT
CDR3: CASSLYSGQPQHF

D: NA
size: NA
V: TRBV5-1
J: TRBJ2-7
DNA: TGCGCCAGCTCTGAGGATACCGAGCAGTACTTC
CDR3: CASSEDTEQYF

D: NA
size: NA
V: TRBV10-3
J: TRBJ2-7
DNA: TGTGCCATCAGTGAGTCGGCAGGGTCCTACGAGCAGTACTTC
CDR3: CAISESAGSYEQYF

D: NA
size: NA
V: TRBV6-5
J: TRBJ2-5
DNA: TGTGCCAGCAGTTACGGTGCGACCCAGTACTTC
CDR3: CASSYGATQYF

D: NA
size: NA
V: TRBV29-1
J: TRBJ1-4
DNA: TGCAGCGTTGAGACAGGTCGTAATGAAAAACTGTTTTTT
CDR3: CSVETGRNEKLFF

D: NA
size: NA
V: TRBV2
J: TRBJ2-7
DNA: TGTGCCAGCAGTGGACAGGAAACCTACGAGCAGTACTTC
CDR3: CASSGQETYEQYF

D: NA
size: NA
V: TRBV28
J: TRBJ2-5
DNA: TGTGCCAGCAGCCGACCGGAAGGGGAGGCCCCCTTCCAAGAGACCCAGTACTTC
CDR3: CASSRPEGEAPFQETQYF

D: TRBD2
size: NA
V: TRBV5-1
J: TRBJ2-1
DNA: TGCGCCAGCAGCTTGGCCCTAGCGGGGAACAATGAGCAGTTCTTC
CDR3: CASSLALAGNNEQFF

D: NA
size: NA
V: TRBV5-6
J: TRBJ2-6
DNA: TGTGCCAGCAGCCTCGTCACGGTTTCTGGGGCCAACGTCCTGACTTTC
CDR3: CASSLVTVSGANVLTF

D: TRBD2
size: NA
V: TRBV7-9
J: TRBJ2-3
DNA: TGTGCCAGCAGCTGGCTAGCGGGGTCAGATACGCAGTATTTT
CDR3: CASSWLAGSDTQYF

D: NA
size: NA
V: TRBV9
J: TRBJ1-3
DNA: TGTGCCAGCAGCGTAGGAGCAATCTCTGGAAACACCATATATTTT
CDR3: CASSVGAISGNTIYF

D: TRBD1
size: NA
V: TRBV25-1
J: TRBJ1-3
DNA: TGTGCCAGTCGACAGGGAGCTGGAAACACCATATATTTT
CDR3: CASRQGAGNTIYF

D: NA
size: NA
V: TRBV6-5
J: TRBJ2-4
DNA: TGTGCCAGCAGCCGGGATCTAGCCAAAAACATTCAGTACTTC
CDR3: CASSRDLAKNIQYF

D: TRBD2
size: NA
V: TRBV6-6
J: TRBJ2-1
DNA: TGTGCCAGCAGTTACTCTAAGGCGGGGGGGCCCCATGAGCAGTTCTTC
CDR3: CASSYSKAGGPHEQFF

D: NA
size: NA
V: TRBV27
J: TRBJ2-1
DNA: TGTGCCAGCAGTTTAAGGGCTACTTACAATGAGCAGTTCTTC
CDR3: CASSLRATYNEQFF

D: TRBD1
size: NA
V: TRBV9
J: TRBJ1-1
DNA: TGTGCCAGCAGCGTAGCACAGGGGGGAGCTTTCTTT
CDR3: CASSVAQGGAFF

D: NA
size: NA
V: TRBV2
J: TRBJ1-5
DNA: TGTGCCAGCAGCCAGTCGGGAGTCAATCAGCCCCAGCATTTT
CDR3: CASSQSGVNQPQHF

D: NA
size: NA
V: TRBV4-2
J: TRBJ1-2
DNA: TGTGCCAGCAGCCAAGAGGGTGGCTACACCTTC
CDR3: CASSQEGGYTF

D: NA
size: NA
V: TRBV25-1
J: TRBJ2-7
DNA: TGTGCCAGCGGGAGACCACAGGGAAACGAGCAGTACTTC
CDR3: CASGRPQGNEQYF

D: NA
size: NA
V: TRBV28
J: TRBJ1-5
DNA: TGTGCCAGCACCATACCGTGGCAGGGCAATCAGCCCCAGCATTTT
CDR3: CASTIPWQGNQPQHF

D: NA
size: NA
V: TRBV15
J: TRBJ1-1
DNA: TGTGCCACCAGCGCGGCGCGCGGGACTGAAGCTTTCTTT
CDR3: CATSAARGTEAFF

D: NA
size: few
V: TRBV2
J: TRBJ1-2
DNA: TGTGCCAGCAGTGTAGAGTATGGCTACACCTTC
CDR3: CASSVEYGYTF

D: NA
size: NA
V: TRBV28
J: TRBJ2-1
DNA: TGTGCCAGCAGTCGACCAGGCCGGTCAGGCGCCTACAATGAGCAGTTCTTC
CDR3: CASSRPGRSGAYNEQFF

D: NA
size: many
V: TRBV7-2
J: TRBJ1-5
DNA: TGTGCCAGCAGCCGGGAGGGCAATCAGCCCCAGCATTTT
CDR3: CASSREGNQPQHF

D: TRBD2
size: NA
V: TRBV4-2
J: TRBJ2-7
DNA: TGTGCCAGCAGCCAACAAGGGACTAGCGGGGGCTACGAGCAGTACTTC
CDR3: CASSQQGTSGGYEQYF

D: NA
size: NA
V: TRBV6-1
J: TRBJ2-4
DNA: TGTGCCAGCATGGGCTTACTAGCCAAAAACATTCAGTACTTC
CDR3: CASMGLLAKNIQYF

D: TRBD2
size: NA
V: TRBV27
J: TRBJ2-7
DNA: TGTGCCAGCAGTTTATCGCCTAGCGGGAGCTACGAGCAGTACTTC
CDR3: CASSLSPSGSYEQYF